One T cell receptor (beta chain) is described in this entry. No antigen is known for it. No base quality information exists; no much larger clone differs at one position. Library preparation employed the immunoSEQ multiplex PCR assay. The multiplex PCR relied on a mix of 60 forward primers for TCR Vbeta segments and 13 reverse primers for TCR Jbeta segments. Amplification of the CDR3 region of rearranged TCR beta genes was performed with a multiplex PCR assay on genomic DNA. The amplified TCR beta libraries were sequenced on the Illumina HiSeq System as 87-base-pair reads. On the authors' methods: A later analysis tallied roughly 78 million unique TCR beta chains across the 666 repertoires, and about 10 million of those chains were shared by two or more donors. To remove PCR and sequencing errors, raw reads were error-corrected and collapsed into unique sequences using a nearest-neighbor algorithm that merged closely related sequences. V, D and J gene segments were assigned by aligning CDR3 sequences to IMGT reference sequences. For a sequence to be retained, a match of at least six nucleotides to both a V gene segment and a J gene segment was required. A rearrangement was called productive if the CDR3 had no stop codons and remained in frame with V and J, and every other rearrangement was called non-productive. Following IMGT convention, CDR3 was defined as the stretch from the second conserved V-encoded cysteine to the conserved J-encoded phenylalanine. In an earlier analysis of roughly 580 of the donors, sequences lacking an unambiguous match to a single V gene segment were excluded. An earlier analysis of some 500 of the donors classified V segments as functional when productive rearrangements were above 56.7% and as segregating when the standard deviation between donors was above 5%. A statistical classification framework was built to diagnose cytomegalovirus status from the catalog of TCR beta chain sequences. V and J gene assignment, in a later analysis, came from comparing TCR nucleotide sequences with IMGT/GENE-DB human TR gene sequences. Using the TCRdist pipeline, a later analysis assigned CDR3 sequences along with most-parsimonious VDJ recombination scenarios. A later analysis defined each TCR beta chain by its CDR3 amino acid sequence plus V-gene family, and excluded reads lacking a unique V-gene family. To address suspected cross-contamination and a sequencing artifact, a later analysis removed several hundred highly shared, low-generation-probability nucleotide sequences. In a later analysis, a clonal expansion index was calculated for each public chain from normalized within-repertoire ranks of inferred template counts. Generation probabilities in a later analysis came from a VDJ recombination model fitted to out-of-frame rearrangements, and those results were checked against IGoR. In a later analysis, hypergeometric tests were used to score TCR-TCR, TCR-HLA and TCR-CMV co-occurrence, with a repertoire-size bias correction applied to TCR pairs. A later analysis estimated false discovery rates by permuting HLA or CMV assignments 20 times. In a later analysis, co-occurring TCRs were grouped using DBSCAN, with TCRdist sequence similarity added in when clustering inside HLA-allele-positive subsets. Co-occurrence clustering excluded repertoires with fewer than 30,000 or more than 120,000 public chains, plus five with anomalous nucleotide sharing. Here the immuneACCESS table is served through TCRdb, limited to in-frame sequences with V and J called. Missing clones are a known gap in these copies; in checked studies unresolved V genes cover under half, and the rest lacks a known reason. V and J calls and clone size come straight from that table; D and trimming were deduced from the DNA. The sample table lists approximately 260,000 clones, about nine tenths of them with a count of one. Jointly, the top ten make up about 1.7% of the sample.

The cohort comprised 670 or so healthy bone marrow donors. All cohort members were sampled while nominally healthy, although unrecorded immune exposures were likely present. The donor tested CMV seronegative and was one of the 352 seronegative cohort members. A peripheral blood sample was provided by each donor, and peripheral blood mononuclear cells were used for TCR beta sequencing. Genomic DNA extraction from the blood cell samples was performed with the Qiagen DNeasy Blood Extraction Kit. This sample stems from a study of cytomegalovirus exposure and HLA in healthy donors (dated by TCRdb to the late 2010s). Notes on the research overall: An earlier analysis of 550 to 700 of the donors reported approximately 300 Gb of sequence data and around 120 million unique TCR beta sequences from 190 million or so T cells. A later genetic analysis took genome-wide SNP genotypes for about 55% of the 666 donors and used that subset as a discovery cohort. The genetic ancestry cluster associated with self-reported Caucasian donors included roughly 84% of the approximately 410 genotyped donors. About five DR-DQ haplotypes were handled as single units for association and clustering, since linkage in the cohort was strong. All discovery cohort repertoires had been generated using a single sequencing platform. Across 398 genotyped donors of the cohort, an average of about 200,000 unique TCR beta nucleotide sequences per donor were sequenced, and about a sixth of those sequences were non-productive. The study combined high-throughput TCR immunosequencing, statistical association of individual TCRs with disease status, and machine learning to predict cytomegalovirus infection status. Roughly 300 gigabases of sequencing data and 80 million or so unique TCR sequences were included in an early release covering several hundred HLA-typed donors. The later analysis used no new phenotypic data to find candidate immune exposures, relying instead on TCR beta sequences and their occurrence across donors. A later analysis re-analyzed previously published TCR beta repertoires from about 600 donors and added high-resolution HLA genotyping to study TCR occurrence patterns. To decide whether each TCR beta V gene segment behaved as functional or pseudogenic, an earlier analysis of some 600 of the donors relied on high-throughput TCR beta sequencing. Typing coverage varied by locus: roughly 629-640 donors for A, B, C, DRB1 and DQB1; approximately 500 for DQA1; more than 600 for DPA1; roughly 450 for DPB1. HLA typing included class I and class II loci at four-digit resolution. A separate validation cohort of roughly 120 different subjects was used in addition to the 666-subject first cohort. Using immunosequencing, the study profiled T cell repertoires from some 670 subjects and related those repertoires to cytomegalovirus serostatus. Alongside the repertoire data, information on donor age, sex, ethnicity and CMV serostatus was compiled. The study was designed to test whether signatures of past pathogen exposure could be identified by cataloging public T cell receptors. Broader findings and caveats from the paper: Most CMV-associated TCR beta chains appeared to be HLA-restricted in a later analysis, and the HLA associations seemed to be driven largely by CMV exposure. The sequencing pipeline was judged likely to have produced a cluster of highly shared sequence variants as a technical artifact. A later genetic analysis reported fewer N-insertions in productive TCRs among donors in an Asian-associated ancestry cluster than the roughly 640-donor mean. At a false discovery rate of 0.05, a later analysis linked under 20,000 TCR beta sequences to specific HLA alleles. Most TCR sequences were observed very rarely across donors, whereas some public TCRs were present in many individuals. In a later genetic analysis, a missense DCLRE1C variant was associated with V-gene and J-gene trimming of TCR beta chains, and the association was replicated in an independent cohort. It was suggested by the authors that the approach could potentially be generalized to other disease states and immunological phenotypes. Strong co-occurrence of HLA alleles, especially DR and DQ, made assigning TCR associations to individual alleles difficult. In vitro tests confirmed that a few of the cytomegalovirus-associated TCR beta chains recognize cytomegalovirus antigens. Some IMGT-functional V segments, including TRBV6-2 and TRBV6-3, could not be distinguished by the 87-base-pair reads and were therefore excluded. In the study, 150 to 200 TCR beta chains were listed as associated with cytomegalovirus. Sequencing depth was assumed to be roughly uniform across donors in the presence/absence analyses, though that assumption may not hold. Several of the top co-occurrence clusters appeared to be linked to parvovirus B19, influenza, CMV and Epstein-Barr virus, according to a later analysis. The cohort was sequenced for TCR beta chains only, and without alpha or paired-chain data the features that could be detected were limited. An earlier analysis of around 500 of the donors showed that most TCR beta V segments appeared in productive rearrangements either about 87% or about 30% of the time, which broadly matched IMGT annotations. Immune exposure information for the cohort was limited to CMV serostatus. The classifier was reported to diagnose cytomegalovirus status with high specificity and sensitivity in both the original and validation cohorts. Linkage disequilibrium might explain the correlated functional status among segregating V segments, but an unknown experimental factor could not be excluded. In a later analysis, HLA-associated TCR beta chains showed more clonal expansion and lower generation probabilities than non-associated chains that were equally common. In a later analysis, the rate of TCR association differed among HLA loci, with DRB1 alleles having the most associated TCRs and HLA-C alleles having the fewest. The earlier analysis of about 600 of the donors excluded some 15 rarely observed V segments, including chromosome 9 orphons, because counts were too low. A further reported finding was that TCR beta sequences accurately predicted the HLA-A and HLA-B alleles for most subjects in the first cohort. Because some donors lacked HLA typing at each locus, the association tests relied only on the typed subset.

From the cysteine through the phenylalanine, the CDR3 covers 13 amino acids. Kept here is only the CDR3 DNA, which spans 39 bases and is read in frame from base 1. The germline V gene provides CDR1 SNHLY and CDR2 FYNNEI. The junction shows trimming of 6 bases on V and 0 bases on J, plus 7 bases between the germline ends. The chain was built from TRBV2 and TRBJ2-3; no confident D gene assignment can be made. The sequencing input was PBMCs. This clonotype was sampled from a girl aged 2-9 years in good health and CMV-seronegative. CDR3 sequence: CASRATSTDTQYF. The nucleotide sequence reads TGTGCCAGCAGAGCGACTAGCACAGATACGCAGTATTTT.